This T cell receptor (beta chain) was captured by sequencing in a study of blood T cell repertoires in COVID-19 (dated by TCRdb to about 2020). Study-wide context: Collaborator samples came from the United States, Italy and Spain and covered acute and convalescent phases of COVID-19. Deeply sampled blood TCRbeta repertoires from subjects exposed to, actively infected with, or recovered from COVID-19 were included in the dataset. The samples were drawn from two sources: the first 160 participants of the ongoing ImmuneRACE study, and 1,000 to 1,500 subjects contributed by 6 global collaborators. The material from the prospective study consisted of cDNA or gDNA derived from T cells, B-cell-depleted T cells, or PBMCs. Nearly every sample came with metadata listing a de-identified subject ID, COVID-19 status, age in years and sex. Where available, HLA class I and class II types were taken from metadata supplied by the sample provider and were not determined by assay-based typing. The repertoires were released in a freely available public database intended as a resource for research on the immune response to SARS-CoV-2. Points the paper makes about the study in general: The amount of clinical and demographic metadata varied by source and participant and was provided uncurated.

In regard to this clone: Its antigen remains unidentified. Base-call qualities are not available, and no considerably larger clone is one nucleotide away.

TCRbeta CDR3 regions were amplified from genomic DNA by means of the immunoSEQ Assay, a bias-controlled multiplex PCR. As for the authors' bioinformatics: Nucleated cell counts per sample were estimated from amplification of reference gene primers within the assay. To quantify the absolute abundance of each unique TCRbeta CDR3 rearrangement, sequence reads were collapsed and filtered. Productive Simpson clonality was computed per sample as the square root of Simpson's diversity index over productive rearrangements. Here the immuneACCESS table is served through TCRdb, limited to in-frame sequences with V and J called. Missing clones are a known gap in these copies; in checked studies unresolved V genes cover under half, and the rest lacks a known reason. The V and J calls and clone size were taken over from that table, and D and trimming were inferred from the DNA. The sample yields about 300,000 clones; around 87% were counted once. The top ten hold about 1.2% of the sample.

The collaborating institutions used their own protocols to collect whole blood in K2EDTA tubes. For TCRbeta analysis, collaborators shipped samples as frozen whole blood, isolated PBMCs, or DNA extracted from either of those sample types. Compared with germline, V lacks 6 bases and J lacks 1 base; bases without a gene match: 8. Taken from cysteine to phenylalanine, the CDR3 has 15 residues. The sequence is cut down to CDR3 DNA, 45 bases in frame from base 1. Based on the germline V gene, the CDR1 and CDR2 sequences are WSHSY and SAAADI. Sequencing was performed on peripheral blood. The chain was built from TRBV10-2 and TRBJ2-7; the central 8 bases match TRBD2. This receptor was taken from a man in his sixties or seventies with acute or convalescent COVID-19. The CDR3 in this case is CASRSNAGGSYEQYF. The sequenced DNA is TGCGCCAGCAGGAGCAACGCGGGGGGATCCTACGAGCAGTACTTC.